The source of this TCR beta chain is a study of T-cell reconstitution after alpha-beta-depleted transplantation in children (dated by TCRdb to 2016 to 2017). Context from the whole study: Using TCR repertoire profiling, the study followed T-cell immune reconstitution in a quantitative way in children after TCRalphabeta/CD19-depleted allogeneic hematopoietic cell transplantation. Beyond this particular receptor, the publication reports: The high TCRbeta diversity at day 60 in some patients was ascribed to recipient T cells and intrathymic progenitors that had survived conditioning. Apparently early alphabetaT-cell count recovery about two months after transplant reportedly relied on only several hundred rapidly expanded clones derived from non-depleted graft cells. Over subsequent months, a decline in hyperexpanded clone frequencies was noted, and after one year, T-cell counts and TCRbeta diversity were mostly ascribed to newly produced T cells.

This clonotype was counted only a few times. The antigen it recognizes is unknown. Base qualities are not provided; no much larger clone lies one nucleotide away. The library was generated by PCR. Sequenced using an Illumina HiSeq 2500. To normalize quantification of the TCRbeta repertoire, the TCR libraries were built with molecular barcoding that relied on unique molecular identifiers. TCRdb passed the public sequencing reads through fastp at Q25 and MiXCR, retaining productive beta sequences. All rows with the same CDR3 protein become a single entry with the most common DNA and genes. For this sample the table gives around 420,000 distinct CDR3 sequences, of which 15% to 20% were detected only once. In total, the top ten clones hold roughly 29% of the sample. The sample's treatment or condition label, decoded: allogeneic hematopoietic cell transplantation with graft depleted of TCRalphabeta T cells and CD19 B cells. The children who served as transplant recipients had been given grafts of TCRalphabeta/CD19-depleted allogeneic hematopoietic cells.

The source was PBMCs, mostly from graft donor cells, collected 360 days after TCRalphabeta/CD19-depleted stem cell transplant. The sequence was collected from a boy under two years old who had a stem cell transplant for Wiskott-Aldrich syndrome, so the T cells may come from the graft donor.

The sequence in DNA is TGTGCCAGCAGGTGGCTATCACCCCTCCACTTT. This translates into CASRWLSPLHF. The chain couples TRBV6-2 or TRBV6-3 to TRBJ1-6, with no confidently assigned D gene. V and J are truncated by 6 bases and 10 bases respectively, leaving an intervening sequence of 7 bases. Its CDR3 holds 11 amino acids, cysteine through phenylalanine. Kept here is only the CDR3 DNA, which spans 33 bases and is read in frame from base 1. The germline V gene gives CDR1 as MNHEY and CDR2 as SVGEGT.